Below are 14 T cell receptor beta chains sequenced from a single sample in a study of identical twins. TCRdb redid the calling of the 5' RACE reads with MiXCR, one entry per CDR3 protein. The data contain 500,000 to 650,000 distinct CDR3 sequences, just over 7% of them singletons. This sample also appeared in a second study, on yellow fever vaccine responses in identical twins.

The sequenced sample consisted of PBMCs. These receptors were taken from a young woman in good health.

The chain is built from TRBV10-3 and TRBJ2-2, with 9 nucleotides matching TRBD1. Germline V gene sequence: CDR1 ENHRY, CDR2 SYGVKD. The CDR3 extends over 16 amino acids. The ends lost 4 bases at V and 4 bases at J; junction bases unmatched: 7. As DNA, the CDR3 is TGTGCCATCAGTGGCTCGGACAGGGGCCTCACCGGGGAGCTGTTTTTT. It is translated as CAISGSDRGLTGELFF.

This clonotype was seen ten or more times. The rearrangement uses TRBV12-3 or TRBV12-4 and TRBJ2-2, with D unclear. The CDR3 is 14 amino acids. Trimming stripped 8 bases from V and 4 bases from J, with 14 bases between. This chain's CDR3 is CASCSWLVTGELFF. In DNA, the CDR3 is TGTGCCAGCTGCTCCTGGTTAGTCACCGGGGAGCTGTTTTTT.

The chain recombines TRBV20-1 with TRBJ2-7; 11 nucleotides align to TRBD1. CDR3 length: 13 residues. The germline CDR1 and CDR2 sequences are DFQATT and SNEGSKA (reference sequence). V was pared by 8 bases and J by 3 bases, with 6 bases of the junction left unmatched. For the CDR3, the DNA is TGCAGTCCCGGACAGGGGGCGATCTACGAGCAGTACGTC. Translating gives CSPGQGAIYEQYV.

This clonotype was recorded many times. The V gene is TRBV21-1, the J gene TRBJ2-5; the tabulated D call, TRBD2, remains unverified against the DNA. TRBV21-1 is a pseudogene. This CDR3 has 15 amino acids. The CDR3 reads CASSSGLAGLETQYF. The DNA for the CDR3 is TGTGCCAGCAGCTCAGGACTAGCGGGATTAGAGACCCAGTACTTC.

Written as DNA, the CDR3 is TGTGCCAGCAGTTCCAATTTGGGGGGGGGGAATTACAATGAGCAGTTCTTC. Translation: CASSSNLGGGNYNEQFF. This rearrangement joins TRBV28 to TRBJ2-1, with 7 bases aligning to TRBD2. Germline CDR1 is MDHEN and CDR2 is SYDVKM. This CDR3 has 17 amino acids. V was pared by 4 bases and J by 4 bases, with 13 bases of the junction left unmatched.

The rearrangement joins TRBV7-8 to TRBJ2-1; D perhaps matches TRBD2 (5 bases). The CDR3 loop spans 14 amino acids. V was clipped by 1 base and J by 7 bases, with 11 bases between them. The germline V gene encodes CDR1 SGHVS and CDR2 FQNEAQ. The CDR3 here is CASSLGLGGNEQFF. CDR3 coding DNA: TGTGCCAGCAGCTTAGGCCTCGGAGGTAATGAGCAGTTCTTC.

The chain uses TRBV20-1 and TRBJ1-1; 9 bases agree with TRBD1. There are 15 residues in the CDR3. V dropped 5 bases and J dropped 1; count of bases not matched to a gene: 8. Germline V lookup: CDR1 DFQATT, CDR2 SNEGSKA (reference sequence). CDR3 bases: TGCAGTGCTCATAATACAGGGGGCGCGAACACTGAAGCTTTCTTT. Its protein product is CSAHNTGGANTEAFF.

V gene TRBV12-3 or TRBV12-4 combines with J gene TRBJ2-2; D might be TRBD1 (7 bases). The CDR3 is 15 residues long. Deletions cut 3 bases from V and 2 bases from J, with 10 bases between. CDR3 region: CASSFRGANTGELFF. The CDR3 nucleotides are TGTGCCAGCAGTTTCAGGGGGGCAAACACCGGGGAGCTGTTTTTT.

This clonotype showed up just a few times. The CDR3 DNA sequence: TGTGCCAGCAGTCGACTAGCGGGAGGTGAGCAGTACTTC. Amino acids: CASSRLAGGEQYF. The J gene is TRBJ2-7, the V gene TRBV12-3 or TRBV12-4; 13 positions agree with TRBD2. Trimming removed 5 bases from V and 7 bases from J; junction bases left unmatched: 2. This CDR3 is built from 13 residues.

Only a few counts were recorded for this clonotype. The chain links TRBV4-1 to TRBJ2-2; 8 bases map to TRBD1. This CDR3 region has 18 residues. Trimming took 0 bases from V and 2 from J; bases not matched to a gene: 8. The germline gives CDR1 MGHRA, CDR2 YSYEKL. The CDR3 protein is CASSQEPPGQANTGELFF. In DNA form, the CDR3 reads TGCGCCAGCAGCCAAGAACCTCCGGGACAGGCTAACACCGGGGAGCTGTTTTTT.

This clonotype appeared many times. The V gene is TRBV6-5, the J gene TRBJ2-3; D not resolved. V lost 1 base, J lost 6 bases, and 2 bases lay in between. Germline values: CDR1 MNHEY, CDR2 SVGAGI. The CDR3 runs 11 residues. The CDR3 region is CASSYLDTQYF. DNA for the CDR3: TGTGCCAGCAGTTACTTGGATACGCAGTATTTT.

This chain joins TRBV10-3 and TRBJ2-5, with 13 bases that match TRBD2. Germline lookup yields CDR1 ENHRY and CDR2 SYGVKD. Losses at the gene ends were 10 bases for V and 5 bases for J; bases not matched to a gene: 13. This CDR3 has 16 amino acids. The CDR3 spells CATQIRLAGGRETQYF. The CDR3 DNA is TGTGCCACGCAGATCCGACTAGCGGGAGGTCGGGAGACCCAGTACTTC.

This clonotype was found a few times. The rearrangement joins TRBV2 to TRBJ2-7, with TRBD1 as a possible D gene (6 bases). Germline loops: CDR1 SNHLY, CDR2 FYNNEI. The V gene lost 6 bases and the J gene lost 7 bases, with 16 bases spanning the gap. The CDR3 loop spans 13 amino acids. In DNA form, the CDR3 reads TGTGCCAGCAGCACAGGGCTCCTAGGAGAGCAGTACTTC. Translated: CASSTGLLGEQYF.

The chain uses TRBV6-1 and TRBJ1-5, with D unresolved. Deletions cut 6 bases from V and 5 bases from J, with 5 bases between. Per germline, CDR1 MNHNS and CDR2 SASEGT. CDR3 size: 11 residues. The CDR3 bases are TGTGCCAGCAGGGTAGATCAGCCCCAGCATTTT. Its protein is CASRVDQPQHF.